One T cell receptor beta chain is described in this entry. Its antigen is currently unknown. TCRdb's table, derived via immunoSEQ multiplex PCR, lists solely in-frame clones and lacks some. There are tens of thousands of clones in the sample; around 80% occur only once, and about 4.6% lies in the top ten. The germline CDR1 and CDR2 sequences are MDHEN and SYDVKM. V shed 6 bases and J shed 4 bases, with 25 bases lying between them. The CDR3 runs 18 residues. This specimen comes from a study of a mutant IDH1 vaccine in newly diagnosed glioma. Study overall: Treated patients comprised approximately 60% males and approximately 38% females, mean age approximately 42 years.

Time point in this sample: week 35, safety follow-up. Every single dose of the vaccine, 300 ug of mutant IDH1 20-mer peptide, came with topical imiquimod. Patients had eight vaccinations, in weeks 1, 3, 5, 7, 11, 15, 19 and 23. The sample here was PBMCs, taken from a glioma patient whose treatment included an IDH1 peptide vaccine. This rearrangement joins TRBV28 to TRBJ2-1; TRBD1 is a possible D gene (6 bases). The receptor was derived from a man between 25 and 39 years old with glioma. CDR3 in amino acids: CASRRLQRIRTEYNEQFF. The CDR3 nucleotides read TGTGCCAGCAGAAGATTGCAAAGGATCCGGACAGAGTACAATGAGCAGTTCTTC. Together with reference TRBV28 and TRBJ2-1, the CDR3 gives the full variable domain: DVKVTQSSRYLVKRTGEKVFLECVQDMDHENMFWYRQDPGLGLRLIYFSYDVKMKEKGDIPEGYSVSREKKERFSLILESASTNQTSMYLCASRRLQRIRTEYNEQFFGPGTRLTVL.